This section outlines one T cell receptor (beta chain) sequence together with its context. What it binds is unknown. Mismatch with germline at one junction end may stem from a read error. The authors incorporated unique molecular identifiers into the TCR beta cDNA libraries. TCRdb reprocessed the PCR reads with MiXCR, giving one entry per CDR3 protein. Here the sample spans roughly 670,000 distinct CDR3 sequences, over 45% being singletons. This CDR3 is built from 13 residues. This sample was taken from a study of post-analysis software for immune sequencing data. Regarding the study as a whole: Five TRBV segments appeared more often in patients than in controls, and TRBV5-6, TRBV5-1 and TRBV20-1 were among these.

Material for sequencing was blood. This clonotype was sampled from a girl aged 2 to 10 with multiple sclerosis. The rearrangement uses TRBV12-3 or TRBV12-4 and TRBJ1-4; no clear D. Here the CDR3 DNA reads TGTACCAGCAGTTTCCAAGGGAGTGAAAAACTGTTTTTT. Protein: CTSSFQGSEKLFF.